This TCR beta chain was observed in a study of T cell repertoires in cytomegalovirus infection. Whole-study context: It can be stated that public TCR beta signatures indicated CMV infection as well as a matching HLA type. Study-level results: CMV-specific HLA-C-restricted TCR beta clonotypes dominated the ex vivo response. The cumulative frequency of public TCR beta families identified carriers of CMV plus the relevant HLA.

This clonotype was detected a few times. Antigen: not known. The CDR3 is made up of 13 amino acids. Germline V gene data show CDR1 as SGHTA and CDR2 as FQGNSA. Trimming cost V 7 bases and J 7 bases, with 11 bases left between them. One entry per CDR3 protein, called by TCRdb with MiXCR from the reads. The table has 290,000 or so distinct CDR3 sequences, roughly 9.3% seen once. This TCR derives from a human donor in good health (CMV status not recorded). Some clones in this sample may be carry-over from other donors' samples. The V and J genes are TRBV7-2 and TRBJ1-6; D may be TRBD1 (6 bases). Input material: PBMCs. DNA for the CDR3: TGTGCCAGCAATGGACAGTCGAATTCACCCCTCCACTTT. It translates to CASNGQSNSPLHF.